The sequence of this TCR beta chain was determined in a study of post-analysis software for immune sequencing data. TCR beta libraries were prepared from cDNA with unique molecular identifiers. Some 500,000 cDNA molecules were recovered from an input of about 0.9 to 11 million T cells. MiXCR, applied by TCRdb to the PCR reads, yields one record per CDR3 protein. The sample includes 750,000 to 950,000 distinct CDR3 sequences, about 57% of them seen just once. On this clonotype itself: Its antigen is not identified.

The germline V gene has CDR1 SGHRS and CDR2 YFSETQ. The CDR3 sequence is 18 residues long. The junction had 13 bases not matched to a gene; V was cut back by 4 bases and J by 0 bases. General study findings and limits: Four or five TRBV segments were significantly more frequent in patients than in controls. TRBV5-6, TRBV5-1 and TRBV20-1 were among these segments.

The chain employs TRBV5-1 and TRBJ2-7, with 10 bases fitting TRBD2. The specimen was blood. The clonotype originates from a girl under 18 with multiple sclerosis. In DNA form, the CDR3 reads TGCGCCAGCAGCCCGTCGGGGGCTAGCGGGGGTGTCTCCTACGAGCAGTACTTC. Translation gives CASSPSGASGGVSYEQYF.